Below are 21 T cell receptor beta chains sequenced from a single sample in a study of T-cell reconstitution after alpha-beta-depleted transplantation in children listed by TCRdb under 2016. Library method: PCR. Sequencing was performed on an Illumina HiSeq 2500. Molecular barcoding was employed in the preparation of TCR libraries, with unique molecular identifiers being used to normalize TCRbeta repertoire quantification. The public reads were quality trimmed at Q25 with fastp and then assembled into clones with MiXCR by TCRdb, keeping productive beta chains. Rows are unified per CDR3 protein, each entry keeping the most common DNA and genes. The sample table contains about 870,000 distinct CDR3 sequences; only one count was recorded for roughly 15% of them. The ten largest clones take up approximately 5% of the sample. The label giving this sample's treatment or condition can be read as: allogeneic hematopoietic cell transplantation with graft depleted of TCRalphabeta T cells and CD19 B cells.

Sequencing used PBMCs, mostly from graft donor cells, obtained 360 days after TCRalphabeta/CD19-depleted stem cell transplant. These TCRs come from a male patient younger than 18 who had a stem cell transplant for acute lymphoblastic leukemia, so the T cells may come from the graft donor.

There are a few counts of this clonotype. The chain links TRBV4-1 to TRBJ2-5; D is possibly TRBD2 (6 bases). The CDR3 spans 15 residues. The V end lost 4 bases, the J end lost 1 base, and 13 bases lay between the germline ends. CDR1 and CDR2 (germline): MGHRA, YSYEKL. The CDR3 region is CASSRGEVPQETQYF. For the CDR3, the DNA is TGCGCCAGCAGCCGGGGGGAGGTCCCCCAAGAGACCCAGTACTTC.

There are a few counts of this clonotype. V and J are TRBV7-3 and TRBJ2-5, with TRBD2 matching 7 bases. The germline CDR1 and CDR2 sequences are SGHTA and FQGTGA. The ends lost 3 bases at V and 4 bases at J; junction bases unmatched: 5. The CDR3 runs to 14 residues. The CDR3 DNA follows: TGTGCCAGCAGCTTCCGGGGGAGGGGAGAGACCCAGTACTTC. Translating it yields CASSFRGRGETQYF.

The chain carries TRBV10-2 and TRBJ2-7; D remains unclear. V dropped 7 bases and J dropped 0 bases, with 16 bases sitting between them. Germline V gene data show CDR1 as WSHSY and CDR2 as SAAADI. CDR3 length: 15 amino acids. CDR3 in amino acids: CASNGVGISSYEQYF. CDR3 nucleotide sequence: TGCGCCAGCAATGGGGTAGGCATAAGCTCCTACGAGCAGTACTTC.

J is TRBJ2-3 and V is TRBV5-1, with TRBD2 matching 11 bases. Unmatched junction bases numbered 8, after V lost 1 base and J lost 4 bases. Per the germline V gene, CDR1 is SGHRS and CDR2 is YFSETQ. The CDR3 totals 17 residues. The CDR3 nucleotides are TGCGCCAGCAGCTTGAGAACTAGCGGGAGACCGTCAGATACGCAGTATTTT. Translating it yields CASSLRTSGRPSDTQYF. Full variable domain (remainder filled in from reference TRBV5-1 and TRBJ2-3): KAGVTQTPRYLIKTRGQQVTLSCSPISGHRSVSWYQQTPGQGLQFLFEYFSETQRNKGNFPGRFSGRQFSNSRSEMNVSTLELGDSALYLCASSLRTSGRPSDTQYFGPGTRLTVL.

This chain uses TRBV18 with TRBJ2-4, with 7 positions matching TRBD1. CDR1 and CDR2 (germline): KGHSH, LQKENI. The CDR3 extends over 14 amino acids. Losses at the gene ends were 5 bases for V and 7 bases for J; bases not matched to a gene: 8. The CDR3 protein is CASSFDRDPNIQYF. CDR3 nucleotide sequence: TGTGCCAGCTCATTCGACAGGGACCCGAACATTCAGTACTTC. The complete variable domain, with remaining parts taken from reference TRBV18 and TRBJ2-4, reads NAGVMQNPRHLVRRRGQEARLRCSPMKGHSHVYWYRQLPEEGLKFMVYLQKENIIDESGMPKERFSAEFPKEGPSILRIQQVVRGDSAAYFCASSFDRDPNIQYFGAGTRLSVL.

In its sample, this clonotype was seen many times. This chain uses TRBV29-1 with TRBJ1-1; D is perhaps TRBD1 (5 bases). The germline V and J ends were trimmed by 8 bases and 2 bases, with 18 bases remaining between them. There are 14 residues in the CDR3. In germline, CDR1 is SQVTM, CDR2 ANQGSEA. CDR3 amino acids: CSTCLPGLNTEAFF. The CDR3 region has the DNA TGCAGCACTTGCCTCCCGGGACTTAACACTGAAGCTTTCTTT.

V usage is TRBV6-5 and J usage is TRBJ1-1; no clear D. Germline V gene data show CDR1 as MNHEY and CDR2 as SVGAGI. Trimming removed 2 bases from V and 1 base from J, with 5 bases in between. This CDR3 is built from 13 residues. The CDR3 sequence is CASSYSRNTEAFF. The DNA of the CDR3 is TGTGCCAGCAGTTACAGTAGGAACACTGAAGCTTTCTTT.

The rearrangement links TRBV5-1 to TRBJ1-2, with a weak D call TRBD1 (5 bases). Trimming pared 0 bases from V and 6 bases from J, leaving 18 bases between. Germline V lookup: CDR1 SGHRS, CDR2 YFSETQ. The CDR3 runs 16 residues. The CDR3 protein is CASSLGGDSPGHGYTF. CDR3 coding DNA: TGCGCCAGCAGCTTGGGGGGAGACAGCCCGGGCCATGGCTACACCTTC.

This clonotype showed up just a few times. In DNA form, the CDR3 reads TGTGCCAGCAGCCAAGTAGAATACAATGAGCAGTTCTTC. Its translation is CASSQVEYNEQFF. V is TRBV4-2 and J is TRBJ2-1; no reliable D call. Germline-derived CDR1 and CDR2 are LGHNA and YNFKEQ. V gave up 1 base and J gave up 4 bases, with 5 bases separating them. CDR3 size: 13 residues.

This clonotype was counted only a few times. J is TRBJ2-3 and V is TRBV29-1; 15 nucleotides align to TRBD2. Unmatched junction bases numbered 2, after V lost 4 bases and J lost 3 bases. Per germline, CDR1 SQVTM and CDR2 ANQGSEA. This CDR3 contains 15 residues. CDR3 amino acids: CSVAGTSGRTDTQYF. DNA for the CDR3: TGCAGCGTTGCTGGGACTAGCGGGAGGACAGATACGCAGTATTTT.

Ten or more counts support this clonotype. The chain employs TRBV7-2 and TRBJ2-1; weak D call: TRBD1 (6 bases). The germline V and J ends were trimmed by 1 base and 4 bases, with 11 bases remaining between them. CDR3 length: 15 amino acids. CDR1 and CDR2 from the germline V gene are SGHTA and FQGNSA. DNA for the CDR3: TGTGCCAGCAGCTTAGGGGACATAGGATACAATGAGCAGTTCTTC. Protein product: CASSLGDIGYNEQFF.

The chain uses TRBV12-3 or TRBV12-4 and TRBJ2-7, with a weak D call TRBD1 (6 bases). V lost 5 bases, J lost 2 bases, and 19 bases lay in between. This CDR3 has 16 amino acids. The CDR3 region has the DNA TGTGCCAGCAGTCCTCTCGGACAGCCCACCCCCTACGAGCAGTACTTC. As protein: CASSPLGQPTPYEQYF.

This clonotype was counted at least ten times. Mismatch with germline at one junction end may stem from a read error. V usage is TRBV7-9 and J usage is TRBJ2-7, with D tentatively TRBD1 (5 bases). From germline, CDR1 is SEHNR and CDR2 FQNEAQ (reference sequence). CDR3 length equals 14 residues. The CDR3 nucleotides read TGTGCCAGCAGTTTAGCAGGGCTTCCCTACGAGCAGTACTTC. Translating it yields CASSLAGLPYEQYF.

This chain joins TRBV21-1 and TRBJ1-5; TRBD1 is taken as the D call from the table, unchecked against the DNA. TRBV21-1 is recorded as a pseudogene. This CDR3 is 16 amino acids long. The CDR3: CASSMTKRTGPSPQHF. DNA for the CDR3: TGTGCCAGCAGCATGACTAAGAGGACAGGGCCCAGCCCCCAGCATTTT.

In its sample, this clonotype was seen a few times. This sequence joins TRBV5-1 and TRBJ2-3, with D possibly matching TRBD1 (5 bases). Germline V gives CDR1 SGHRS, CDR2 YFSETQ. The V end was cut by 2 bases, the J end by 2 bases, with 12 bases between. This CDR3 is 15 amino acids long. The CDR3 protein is CASSFATGVTDTQYF. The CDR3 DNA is TGCGCCAGCAGCTTTGCCACAGGAGTCACAGATACGCAGTATTTT.

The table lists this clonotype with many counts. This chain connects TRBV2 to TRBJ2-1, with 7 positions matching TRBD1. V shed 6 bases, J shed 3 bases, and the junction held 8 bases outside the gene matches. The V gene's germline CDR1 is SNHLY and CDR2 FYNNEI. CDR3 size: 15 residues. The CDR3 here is CASRSDRVNYNEQFF. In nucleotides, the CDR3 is TGTGCCAGCAGGTCCGACAGGGTGAACTACAATGAGCAGTTCTTC.

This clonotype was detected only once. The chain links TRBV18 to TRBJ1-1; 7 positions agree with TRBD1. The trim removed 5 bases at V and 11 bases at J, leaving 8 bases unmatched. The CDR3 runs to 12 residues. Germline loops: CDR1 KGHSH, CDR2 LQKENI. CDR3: CASSVQGREAFF. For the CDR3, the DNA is TGTGCCAGCTCAGTACAGGGGCGGGAGGCTTTCTTT.

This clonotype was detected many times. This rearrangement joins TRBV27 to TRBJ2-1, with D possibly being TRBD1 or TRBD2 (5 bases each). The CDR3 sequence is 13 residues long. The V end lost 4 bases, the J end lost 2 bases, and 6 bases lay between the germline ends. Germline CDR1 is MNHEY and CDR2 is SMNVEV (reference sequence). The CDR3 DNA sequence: TGTGCCAGCAGTTGGGACGCCTACAATGAGCAGTTCTTC. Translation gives CASSWDAYNEQFF.

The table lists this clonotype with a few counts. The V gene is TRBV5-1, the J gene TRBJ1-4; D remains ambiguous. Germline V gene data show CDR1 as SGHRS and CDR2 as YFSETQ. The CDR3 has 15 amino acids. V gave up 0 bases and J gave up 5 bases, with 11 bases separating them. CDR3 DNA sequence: TGCGCCAGCAGCTTGGTGTCGGACCAGAATGAAAAACTGTTTTTT. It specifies CASSLVSDQNEKLFF.

The CDR3 loop reads CASSETGGPEAFF. CDR3 nucleotides: TGTGCCAGCAGTGAGACGGGGGGGCCCGAAGCTTTCTTT. The genes are TRBV12-3 or TRBV12-4 and TRBJ1-1; TRBD1 might be the D (6 bases). Trimming took 5 bases from V and 8 from J, leaving 15 bases between them. The CDR3 loop spans 13 amino acids.

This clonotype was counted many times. CDR3 in DNA: TGTGCCAGCAGTGCCGACAGGGGGTGGGAGACCCAGTACTTC. Translated, it gives CASSADRGWETQYF. The chain links TRBV12-3 or TRBV12-4 to TRBJ2-5, with 9 bases that match TRBD1. The CDR3 is made up of 14 amino acids. Losses at the gene ends were 5 bases for V and 5 bases for J; bases not matched to a gene: 6.